This T cell receptor beta chain originates from a study of T cells after yellow fever vaccination. Whole-study results and caveats: Subsequent booster samples again held most clones from primary vaccination (96% CD4, about 90% CD8).

A 5'RACE template-switching step, the method used to make TCR cDNA, added a universal primer site and UMIs. TCRdb passed the 5' RACE reads through MiXCR, listing each CDR3 protein once. The sample yields 110,000 or so distinct CDR3 sequences, about 7% seen once. CDR3 length: 14 amino acids. Germline lookup yields CDR1 SGHTA and CDR2 FQGNSA. The V end was cut by 6 bases, the J end by 4 bases, with 15 bases between. About this clonotype: No antigen is known for it.

The chain links TRBV7-2 to TRBJ1-1; D remains ambiguous. Specimen: CD4+ T cells sorted from PBMCs, collected around 45 days after the first yellow fever vaccination. This receptor was taken from a man aged 18 to 35 who received the YFV17D yellow fever vaccine. The CDR3 DNA sequence: TGTGCCAGCAGTGAGTCAAACTGGGGCACTGAAGCTTTCTTT. Translating it yields CASSESNWGTEAFF.